This TCR beta chain originates from a study of cytomegalovirus exposure and HLA in healthy donors. In the case of this clone: Its target is unknown.

The PCR had 60 Vbeta and 13 Jbeta primers. Here immunoSEQ multiplex PCR was the method, and the copy in TCRdb shows in-frame clones only, minus some. The sample consists of over 80,000 clones, about 79% of them appearing once. Trimming left V 6 bases short and J 5 bases short, with 11 bases between. In germline, CDR1 is MNHNY, CDR2 SVGAGI (reference sequence). The CDR3 loop spans 13 amino acids. Regarding the study as a whole: The authors listed 150 to 200 TCR beta chains as cytomegalovirus-associated. Sequencing depth roughly uniform across donors was assumed in presence/absence analyses. An analysis that came later showed most CMV-associated TCR beta chains appearing HLA-restricted.

The J gene is TRBJ1-5, the V gene TRBV6-6; tentative D call: TRBD1 (6 bases). Sequencing was carried out using PBMCs. The receptor comes from a female donor in good health and CMV-seronegative. CDR3 in amino acids: CASRWQGYQPQHF. The CDR3 region has the DNA TGTGCCAGCAGGTGGCAGGGGTATCAGCCCCAGCATTTT.